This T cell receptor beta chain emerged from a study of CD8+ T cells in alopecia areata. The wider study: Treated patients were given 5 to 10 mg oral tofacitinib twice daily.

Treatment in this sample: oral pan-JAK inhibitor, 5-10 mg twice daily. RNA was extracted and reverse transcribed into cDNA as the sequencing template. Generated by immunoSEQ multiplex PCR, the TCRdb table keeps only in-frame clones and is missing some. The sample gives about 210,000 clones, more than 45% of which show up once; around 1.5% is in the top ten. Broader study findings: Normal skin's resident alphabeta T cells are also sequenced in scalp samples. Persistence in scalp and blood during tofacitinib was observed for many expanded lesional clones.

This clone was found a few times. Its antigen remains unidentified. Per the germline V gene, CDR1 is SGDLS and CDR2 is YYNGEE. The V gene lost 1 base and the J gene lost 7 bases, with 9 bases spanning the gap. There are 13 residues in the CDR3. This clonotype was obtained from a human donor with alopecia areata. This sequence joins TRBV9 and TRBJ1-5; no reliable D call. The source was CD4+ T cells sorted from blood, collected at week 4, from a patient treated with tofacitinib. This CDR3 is CASSVSQWQPQHF. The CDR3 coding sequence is TGTGCCAGCAGCGTATCCCAGTGGCAGCCCCAGCATTTT.